The 5 T cell receptor beta chains below were found in one sample sequenced in a study of blood T cell repertoires in COVID-19. Method: immunoSEQ multiplex PCR; TCRdb's copy keeps in-frame clones and lacks some. The sample holds roughly 290,000 clones, about 85% seen once. The source material was peripheral blood. Receptor source: a human donor with COVID-19, enrolled during active disease. The donor label of this sample is uncertain.

A word on this clone: The same CDR3 arises from other DNA sequences in this sample as well. The V gene is TRBV18, the J gene TRBJ1-2; the match to TRBD1 covers 10 bases. Germline V CDR1 and CDR2: KGHSH, LQKENI. Trimming at V came to 3 bases and at J to 6 bases, leaving 7 bases not matched to a gene. This CDR3 is built from 15 residues. In DNA form, the CDR3 reads TGTGCCAGCTCACCGGGACAGGGGTTAAGGGATGGCTACACCTTC. Protein: CASSPGQGLRDGYTF.

The V gene is TRBV27, the J gene TRBJ2-7; 7 nucleotides match TRBD2. CDR3 length equals 13 residues. Germline assignment: CDR1 MNHEY and CDR2 SMNVEV (reference sequence). V trimming: 4 bases; J trimming: 2 bases; junction bases outside the gene matches: 2. The CDR3 bases are TGTGCCAGCAGTTCCGGGACTACCTACGAGCAGTACTTC. This encodes CASSSGTTYEQYF.

The J gene is TRBJ1-1, the V gene TRBV6-5; 7 bases are a match to TRBD1. Germline CDR1 and CDR2: MNHEY and SVGAGI. This CDR3 spans 14 amino acids. With 6 bases clipped from V and 0 bases from J, the junction kept 4 bases outside the gene matches. The CDR3 nucleotides are TGTGCCAGCAGCTTCGACAGGGTGAACACTGAAGCTTTCTTT. It is translated as CASSFDRVNTEAFF.

The rearrangement links TRBV20-1 to TRBJ1-5; 8 bases are a match to TRBD1. The CDR3 has 15 amino acids. Per germline, CDR1 DFQATT and CDR2 SNEGSKA (reference sequence). The J segment lost 9 bases and the V segment lost 3 bases, leaving 13 bases of the junction unmatched. DNA for the CDR3: TGCAGTGCTAGTCCTGTTACAGGGGGTTGGGGGCCCCAGCATTTT. It translates to CSASPVTGGWGPQHF.

The CDR3 sequence: CASSLPGYEQYF. The CDR3 region has the DNA TGTGCCAGCAGTTTACCGGGGTACGAGCAGTACTTC. The chain is built from TRBV28 and TRBJ2-7; tentative D call: TRBD2 (5 bases). The CDR3 totals 12 residues. The V gene's germline CDR1 is MDHEN and CDR2 SYDVKM. With 2 bases removed from V and 4 bases from J, the gap between germline ends came to 6 bases.